This record looks at one T cell receptor beta chain sequence and its context. The V end was cut by 0 bases, the J end by 5 bases, with 13 bases between. This CDR3 comprises 15 residues. The germline V gene has CDR1 LGHNA and CDR2 YSLEER. Treatment meaning: over 15 received Ad26.COV2.S at low or high dose, single or two shots; 5 received placebo; per-sample allocation not given. The study sampled participants on day 63 after the first vaccine or placebo injection. The sample belongs to a study of Ad26.COV2.S vaccination and SARS-CoV-2 variants. Only in-frame clones appear in the TCRdb table, and some are missing; sequencing was by immunoSEQ multiplex PCR. The data show roughly 300,000 clones, about nine tenths seen once.

The TCR sequence derives from a person between 18 and 65 years old who received the Ad26.COV2.S COVID-19 vaccine or a placebo. V usage is TRBV4-3 and J usage is TRBJ1-2; D might be TRBD1 (5 bases). Sequenced material: peripheral blood, taken in a trial of Ad26.COV2.S vaccine versus placebo. The CDR3 region is CASSQDPGGSYGYTF. CDR3 DNA sequence: TGCGCCAGCAGCCAAGATCCGGGGGGATCTTATGGCTACACCTTC.